Presented here are 30 T cell receptor beta chains from one specimen sequenced in a study of CD8 T cells in ankylosing spondylitis. Whole-study findings and limits: Characteristic, it appeared, of ankylosing spondylitis blood was a TCR beta motif of about eight highly homologous variants.

Their recognized antigens are unknown. Via MiXCR, TCRdb re-called the 5' RACE reads, giving one row per CDR3 protein. The data show more than 650,000 distinct CDR3 sequences, approximately 12% seen once. The sequencing sample was made of blood, either unsorted or a sorted T cell fraction (not recorded which). The receptors come from a male donor with ankylosing spondylitis.

On this clonotype: Lacking the conserved final phenylalanine or tryptophan, this CDR3 likely reflects a read error. The chain combines TRBV28 with TRBJ2-6; no definite D call. V lost 4 bases and J lost 1, with 8 bases in between. This CDR3 has 15 amino acids. Looked up from germline, CDR1 is MDHEN and CDR2 is SYDVKM. The CDR3 nucleotides are TGTGCCAGCAGTTCCCCAGGATCTGGGGCCAACGTCCTGACTCTC. Its translation is CASSSPGSGANVLTL.

This clonotype was seen only a few times. The V gene is TRBV6-1, the J gene TRBJ1-1, with TRBD1 as a possible D gene (5 bases). The germline CDR1 and CDR2 sequences are MNHNS and SASEGT. V was pared by 5 bases and J by 2 bases, with 15 bases between. The CDR3 runs 15 residues. CDR3 nucleotide sequence: TGTGCCAGCAGTCTTACGGGACCGCGAAACACTGAAGCTTTCTTT. Its protein is CASSLTGPRNTEAFF.

The chain combines TRBV20-1 with TRBJ1-4, with 7 bases fitting TRBD1. There are 15 residues in the CDR3. V shed 1 base, J shed 5 bases, and the junction held 7 bases outside the gene matches. CDR1 is DFQATT, CDR2 SNEGSKA, per germline (reference sequence). DNA of the CDR3: TGCAGTGCTAGAGCCTCGACAGGGAAAAATGAAAAACTGTTTTTT. Translated: CSARASTGKNEKLFF.

This sequence joins TRBV29-1 and TRBJ1-1; D unresolved. Germline V lookup: CDR1 SQVTM, CDR2 ANQGSEA. This CDR3 is 12 amino acids long. V dropped 7 bases and J dropped 6 bases, with 15 bases sitting between them. CDR3 coding DNA: TGCAGCGCCATTACTAGTGTCGCTGAAGCTTTCTTT. Translation gives CSAITSVAEAFF.

Only a few counts were recorded for this clonotype. The genes are TRBV29-1 and TRBJ2-7, with no clear D. CDR1 SQVTM and CDR2 ANQGSEA come from the germline V gene. Trimming stripped 4 bases from V and 3 bases from J, with 16 bases between. The CDR3 consists of 14 residues. DNA for the CDR3: TGCAGCGTTGCCAGCTCCGATACGAACTACGAGCAGTACTTC. The encoded protein is CSVASSDTNYEQYF.

At least ten counts were recorded for this clonotype. The chain has TRBV5-1 and TRBJ2-1; 8 bases agree with TRBD2. The CDR3 has 19 amino acids. J lost 0 bases, V lost 0 bases, and 11 bases had no gene match. The germline V gene has CDR1 SGHRS and CDR2 YFSETQ. CDR3 DNA sequence: TGCGCCAGCAGCTTGGGGGTTTTAGCGAGCGGGAGCTCCTACAATGAGCAGTTCTTC. This sequence encodes CASSLGVLASGSSYNEQFF.

The V and J genes are TRBV5-5 and TRBJ2-3; TRBD2 is a possible D gene (6 bases). This CDR3 spans 16 amino acids. The V end was cut by 4 bases, the J end by 0 bases, with 15 bases between. Germline loops: CDR1 SGHKS, CDR2 YYEKEE (reference sequence). The CDR3 region is CASSIRLERSTDTQYF. CDR3 bases: TGTGCCAGCAGCATTCGACTAGAGCGGAGCACAGATACGCAGTATTTT.

This clonotype was recorded many times. The rearrangement links TRBV20-1 to TRBJ1-5, with TRBD1 identical over 10 bases. The germline V gene has CDR1 DFQATT and CDR2 SNEGSKA (reference sequence). There are 15 residues in the CDR3. V gave up 3 bases and J gave up 2 bases; unmatched junction bases: 4. CDR3 residues: CSASSGTGGNQPQHF. CDR3 sequence (DNA): TGCAGTGCTAGTTCCGGGACAGGGGGCAATCAGCCCCAGCATTTT.

This clonotype came up a few times. The rearrangement joins TRBV11-2 to TRBJ1-4; D gene uncertain. Germline V gives CDR1 SGHAT, CDR2 FQNNGV. The CDR3 sequence is 16 residues long. Deletions cut 5 bases from V and 6 bases from J, with 19 bases between. The CDR3 DNA follows: TGTGCCAGCAGCCCCTTGGCGTCGCCTGAAGATGAAAAACTGTTTTTT. Translated: CASSPLASPEDEKLFF.

A few counts support this clonotype. The rearrangement uses TRBV20-1 and TRBJ2-1, with 8 bases lining up with TRBD2. J was trimmed by 4 bases and V by 5 bases; bases with no gene match: 4. Germline CDR1 is DFQATT and CDR2 is SNEGSKA (reference sequence). There are 13 residues in the CDR3. The CDR3 loop is CSAGGLVYNEQFF. CDR3 coding DNA: TGCAGTGCTGGGGGACTAGTGTACAATGAGCAGTTCTTC.

A single count supports this clonotype. The V call is TRBV4-2, the J call TRBJ2-1; 8 nucleotides agree with TRBD2. This CDR3 comprises 17 residues. CDR1 LGHNA and CDR2 YNFKEQ come from the germline V gene. V was pared by 0 bases and J by 4 bases, with 8 bases of the junction left unmatched. CDR3 protein: CASSQDPDSGNYNEQFF. CDR3 bases: TGTGCCAGCAGCCAAGATCCCGATAGCGGGAATTACAATGAGCAGTTCTTC.

This chain connects TRBV10-3 to TRBJ1-5; 7 nucleotides match TRBD1. This CDR3 is built from 13 residues. Germline CDR1 is ENHRY and CDR2 is SYGVKD. J gave up 5 bases and V 10 bases, and 8 bases lay outside the gene matches. CDR3 in DNA: TGTGCCAGTAGACAGGGCTTGGATCAGCCCCAGCATTTT. Protein sequence: CASRQGLDQPQHF.

The table lists this clonotype with many counts. The rearrangement uses TRBV10-3 and TRBJ2-3; TRBD1 agrees at 10 bases. CDR1 ENHRY and CDR2 SYGVKD come from the germline V gene. The CDR3 sequence is 13 residues long. With 6 bases clipped from V and 3 bases from J, the junction kept 0 bases outside the gene matches. CDR3 protein: CAIRGQGTDTQYF. CDR3 sequence (DNA): TGTGCCATCAGGGGACAGGGGACAGATACGCAGTATTTT.

This clonotype was found many times. V is TRBV7-8 and J is TRBJ2-3; no definite D call. The CDR3 consists of 14 residues. The germline V gene encodes CDR1 SGHVS and CDR2 FQNEAQ. V lost 3 bases and J 1 base, leaving 8 bases between the germline ends. CDR3 nucleotide sequence: TGTGCCAGCAGCTTCCGGGTCGGCACAGATACGCAGTATTTT. This sequence encodes CASSFRVGTDTQYF. Full variable domain (remainder filled in from reference TRBV7-8 and TRBJ2-3): GAGVSQSPRYKVAKRGQDVALRCDPISGHVSLFWYQQALGQGPEFLTYFQNEAQLDKSGLPSDRFFAERPEGSVSTLKIQRTQQEDSAVYLCASSFRVGTDTQYFGPGTRLTVL.

V gene TRBV20-1 combines with J gene TRBJ1-2, with D unclear. In germline, CDR1 is DFQATT, CDR2 SNEGSKA (reference sequence). Between the trimmed V and J ends, which lost 6 bases and 4 bases, there was a span of 18 bases. This CDR3 spans 14 amino acids. The CDR3 DNA reads as TGCAGTGCCGAGAAGTCTAGGTCCTCCTATGGCTACACCTTC. Translated, it gives CSAEKSRSSYGYTF.

This clonotype came up a few times. V gene TRBV20-1 combines with J gene TRBJ2-5, with TRBD2 matching over 10 bases. Germline CDR1 and CDR2: DFQATT and SNEGSKA (reference sequence). This CDR3 has 15 residues. V was clipped by 1 base and J by 2 bases; unmatched bases: 4. The CDR3 loop is CSARGTSGTQETQYF. In DNA form, the CDR3 reads TGCAGTGCTAGAGGCACTAGCGGGACACAAGAGACCCAGTACTTC.

This chain links TRBV7-3 with TRBJ2-1; D remains unclear. Germline lookup yields CDR1 SGHTA and CDR2 FQGTGA. The CDR3 is 15 amino acids. The germline V and J ends were trimmed by 5 bases and 0 bases, with 11 bases remaining between them. The CDR3 DNA sequence: TGTGCCAGCAGCCGAGACCCTAGCTCCTACAATGAGCAGTTCTTC. This translates into CASSRDPSSYNEQFF.

This clonotype was seen repeatedly, ten times or more. This chain joins TRBV29-1 and TRBJ2-3; 7 bases are shared with TRBD2. The germline V gene encodes CDR1 SQVTM and CDR2 ANQGSEA. The CDR3 contains 14 residues. V lost 6 bases and J lost 1; bases outside the gene matches: 7. This CDR3 reads CSVGFTSGTDTQYF. As DNA, the CDR3 is TGCAGCGTGGGGTTTACTAGCGGCACAGATACGCAGTATTTT.

This clonotype was observed a few times. The CDR3 nucleotides are TGCAGTGCCCTGGACCAGATGAACACTGAAGCTTTCTTT. Protein sequence: CSALDQMNTEAFF. The chain links TRBV20-1 to TRBJ1-1; D gene uncertain. V was pared by 6 bases and J by 0 bases, with 11 bases between. This CDR3 has 13 residues. CDR1 is DFQATT, CDR2 SNEGSKA, per germline (reference sequence).

The chain recombines TRBV28 with TRBJ2-7; the D gene is possibly TRBD1 (8 bases). CDR3 size: 15 residues. Germline CDR1 and CDR2: MDHEN and SYDVKM. V lost 6 bases and J 2 bases, leaving 17 bases between the germline ends. DNA for the CDR3: TGTGCCAGCAGCCGGACAGGGACTACTACCTACGAGCAGTACTTC. This gives the protein CASSRTGTTTYEQYF.

This clonotype was recorded a few times. The chain is built from TRBV29-1 and TRBJ2-5; D call uncertain. Germline V gene sequence: CDR1 SQVTM, CDR2 ANQGSEA. The CDR3 runs 13 residues. V was shortened by 4 bases and J by 1 base, with 10 bases between the two germline ends. This CDR3 is CSVATDLQETQYF. CDR3 sequence (DNA): TGCAGCGTTGCAACCGACCTCCAAGAGACCCAGTACTTC.

The chain couples TRBV20-1 to TRBJ2-5, with 7 bases matching TRBD1. Germline CDR1 reads DFQATT; CDR2 reads SNEGSKA (reference sequence). V shed 2 bases and J 4 bases; nucleotides not matched to a gene: 7. This CDR3 has 14 amino acids. The CDR3 coding sequence is TGCAGTGCTAGAAGACAGGGTATACGAGAGACCCAGTACTTC. Protein: CSARRQGIRETQYF.

This clonotype showed up just a few times. The chain employs TRBV6-1 and TRBJ2-3; 8 positions match TRBD1. The CDR3 length is 14 residues. V lost 7 bases to trimming and J lost 0 bases; unmatched junction nucleotides: 3. Germline lookup yields CDR1 MNHNS and CDR2 SASEGT. Written as DNA, the CDR3 is TGTGCCAGCATCGGACAGGGTAGCACAGATACGCAGTATTTT. This encodes CASIGQGSTDTQYF.

The sample holds a few counts of this clonotype. The CDR3 DNA is TGTGCCAGCACCCAGGGACTCCTCGGAGAGACCCAGTACTTC. It is translated as CASTQGLLGETQYF. The chain links TRBV7-2 to TRBJ2-5; possible D gene TRBD2, 6 bases. The CDR3 has 14 amino acids. V dropped 7 bases and J dropped 4 bases, with 16 bases sitting between them. The germline gives CDR1 SGHTA, CDR2 FQGNSA.

This clonotype was found many times. J is TRBJ2-1 and V is TRBV5-1; 9 bases line up with TRBD1. V dropped 3 bases and J dropped 3; count of bases not matched to a gene: 7. Germline V CDR1 and CDR2: SGHRS, YFSETQ. There are 16 residues in the CDR3. CDR3 protein: CASSSSGTGSYNEQFF. CDR3 coding DNA: TGCGCCAGCAGCTCGTCCGGGACAGGGAGCTACAATGAGCAGTTCTTC.

This chain joins TRBV5-1 and TRBJ1-1; no definite D call. V was trimmed by 0 bases and J by 3 bases, leaving 12 bases between them. CDR3 length: 15 residues. CDR1 is SGHRS and CDR2 is YFSETQ in the germline V gene. CDR3 nucleotide sequence: TGCGCCAGCAGCTTGGGGGTAGTCCGGGACACTGAAGCTTTCTTT. It specifies CASSLGVVRDTEAFF.

The chain links TRBV4-3 to TRBJ2-5; tentative D call: TRBD1 (5 bases). The CDR3 sequence is 18 residues long. Per the germline V gene, CDR1 is LGHNA and CDR2 is YSLEER. Trimming shortened V by 4 bases and J by 4 bases, and 25 bases separated the two germline ends. CDR3 loop: CASSRNPERQGAAETQYF. DNA for the CDR3: TGCGCCAGCAGCCGAAACCCAGAGAGGCAGGGCGCAGCAGAGACCCAGTACTTC.

This clonotype has only a few counts. The V gene is TRBV5-1, the J gene TRBJ2-2; TRBD2 is a possible D gene (5 bases). V lost 4 bases to trimming and J lost 3 bases, with 16 bases between them. The germline V gene encodes CDR1 SGHRS and CDR2 YFSETQ. The CDR3 consists of 16 residues. CDR3 nucleotide sequence: TGCGCCAGCAGCGCCTCGGGGATTTGGGACACCGGGGAGCTGTTTTTT. Translated: CASSASGIWDTGELFF.

This clonotype was observed at least ten times. V is TRBV4-2 and J is TRBJ2-1; maybe TRBD1 (6 bases). Trimming cost V 3 bases and J 0 bases, with 9 bases left between them. The CDR3 is 15 amino acids. Germline V CDR1 and CDR2: LGHNA, YNFKEQ. CDR3 in amino acids: CASSQGASSYNEQFF. The DNA for the CDR3 is TGTGCCAGCAGCCAGGGGGCTAGCTCCTACAATGAGCAGTTCTTC.

This clonotype was recorded many times. The chain recombines TRBV4-3 with TRBJ2-5; 7 nucleotides align to TRBD1. CDR1 LGHNA and CDR2 YSLEER come from the germline V gene. The CDR3 consists of 14 residues. Unmatched junction bases numbered 3, after V lost 2 bases and J lost 3 bases. The CDR3 DNA follows: TGCGCCAGCAGCCAAAAGACAGGGAAAGAGACCCAGTACTTC. Its translation: CASSQKTGKETQYF.